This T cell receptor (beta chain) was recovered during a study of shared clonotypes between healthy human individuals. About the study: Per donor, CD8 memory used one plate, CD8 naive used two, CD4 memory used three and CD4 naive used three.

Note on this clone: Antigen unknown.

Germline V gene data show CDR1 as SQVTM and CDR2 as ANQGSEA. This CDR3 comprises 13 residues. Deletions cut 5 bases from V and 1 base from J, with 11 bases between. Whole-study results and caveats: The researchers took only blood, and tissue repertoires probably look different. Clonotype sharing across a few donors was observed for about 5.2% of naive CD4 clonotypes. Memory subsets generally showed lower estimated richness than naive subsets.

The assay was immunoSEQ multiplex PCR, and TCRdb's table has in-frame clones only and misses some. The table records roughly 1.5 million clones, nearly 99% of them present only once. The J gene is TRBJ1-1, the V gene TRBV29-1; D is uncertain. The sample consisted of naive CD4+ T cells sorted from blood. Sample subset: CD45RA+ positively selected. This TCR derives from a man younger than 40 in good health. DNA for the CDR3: TGCAGCGTTATGAAAGTTGCGAACACTGAAGCTTTCTTT. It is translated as CSVMKVANTEAFF.